Given below is one TCR beta chain in context. No antigen is known for it. The record originates from a study of T cells in Graves' hyperthyroidism and ophthalmopathy. This CDR3 spans 15 amino acids. Germline V gene lookup returns CDR1 MNHNS and CDR2 SASEGT. V was cut by 8 bases and J by 0 bases, with 17 bases left in between. Study observations and caveats: Researchers found most expanded thyroid clonotypes above 0.001 in blood as well.

RNA transcripts yielded amplified TCR beta CDR3 regions. A first-round RT-PCR of the TCR CDR3 used the HTBI primer set. MiXCR, applied by TCRdb to the multiplex PCR reads, yields one record per CDR3 protein. This sample carries around 240,000 distinct CDR3 sequences, 16% of them seen once, and the ten largest clones take around 28%. The authors obtained PBMCs from 9 to 10 ml of fresh peripheral blood. The clonotype originates from a woman aged 18-29 years with Graves' ophthalmopathy. The material sequenced was blood. V usage is TRBV6-1 and J usage is TRBJ2-7; tentatively, D is TRBD1 (5 bases). CDR3 in amino acids: CASRRTRYNSYEQYF. The CDR3 DNA reads TGTGCCAGCCGTAGGACACGGTACAACTCCTACGAGCAGTACTTC.